This TCR beta chain comes out of a study of CD8+ T cells in alopecia areata. At the level of the study: Treated patients were given oral tofacitinib, which was dosed at 5 to 10 mg twice daily. Study-level findings and limits: Scalp clonality decreased significantly with tofacitinib, and so did expanded CD8+ clones among the top 100.

This clone appeared a single time. No antigen is known for it. Regarding treatment: oral pan-JAK inhibitor, 5-10 mg twice daily. Researchers gathered lesional scalp punch biopsies and peripheral blood from patients with alopecia areata. The researchers isolated CD4+ and CD8+ T cells from PBMCs by sorting. The germline gives CDR1 SGDLS, CDR2 YYNGEE. The CDR3 loop spans 14 amino acids. RNA extraction was followed by reverse transcription into cDNA, which acted as the sequencing template. Sequenced by immunoSEQ multiplex PCR; TCRdb stores in-frame clones only, minus some. The sample carries about 110,000 clones, 80% to 85% recorded once.

This material consisted of CD8+ T cells sorted from blood, taken at week 24, from a patient treated with tofacitinib. The TCR originated in a human donor with alopecia areata. The J gene is TRBJ2-5, the V gene TRBV9; 7 nucleotides match TRBD1. The J call may be mistaken, given a closer DNA end match to TRBJ2-7. This chain's CDR3 is CASSIGTDSYEQYF. The CDR3 DNA is TGTGCCAGCAGCATCGGGACAGACTCCTACGAGCAGTACTTC.